The 14 T cell receptor beta chains below come from one sample, sequenced in a study of blood T cell repertoires in COVID-19 (dated by TCRdb to 2020 to 2021). Receptor amplification or capture employed the immunoSEQ multiplex PCR assay. TCRdb mirrors the immuneACCESS table, restricted to in-frame sequences. Some clones are absent from its copies; in checked studies, under half trace to an unresolved V gene, and the reason for the others is unknown. Here the sample has tens of thousands of clones; 91% occur a single time. The top ten constitute 1.5% to 2% of the sample. The sample was peripheral blood. Receptors originate from a woman aged 45-65 years in a cohort sampled during active COVID-19.

CDR3 in amino acids: CSGHKGREQYF. DNA for the CDR3: TGCAGCGGCCACAAGGGGCGCGAGCAGTACTTC. The chain is built from TRBV29-1 and TRBJ2-7; D perhaps matches TRBD1 (5 bases). The CDR3 covers 11 residues. Germline assignment: CDR1 SQVTM and CDR2 ANQGSEA. The V end was cut by 7 bases, the J end by 6 bases, with 13 bases between.

This chain links TRBV10-3 with TRBJ2-2, with 8 bases that match TRBD1. After removal of 4 bases from V and 4 bases from J, the junction contained 14 bases not matched to a gene. There are 18 residues in the CDR3. The germline V gene has CDR1 ENHRY and CDR2 SYGVKD. CDR3 in amino acids: CAISGRPDRGRSTGELFF. The CDR3, as DNA: TGTGCCATCAGTGGGCGGCCAGACAGGGGCAGGAGCACCGGGGAGCTGTTTTTT.

The rearrangement joins TRBV7-6 to TRBJ2-7, with a weak D call TRBD1 (5 bases). Looked up from germline, CDR1 is SGHVS and CDR2 is FNYEAQ. This CDR3 contains 13 residues. V was clipped by 4 bases and J by 1 base, with 8 bases between them. Written as DNA, the CDR3 is TGTGCCAGCAGCTCCAGGGAATCCTACGAGCAGTACTTC. Encoded protein: CASSSRESYEQYF.

This sequence joins TRBV6-2 or TRBV6-3 and TRBJ2-5; a possible D gene is TRBD2 (5 bases). Looked up from germline, CDR1 is MNHEY and CDR2 is SVGEGT. Trimming pared 2 bases from V and 5 bases from J, leaving 15 bases between. CDR3 length equals 15 residues. This chain's CDR3 is CASSYGPGVRETQYF. The CDR3 DNA sequence: TGTGCCAGCAGTTACGGCCCCGGGGTCCGGGAGACCCAGTACTTC.

The chain joins TRBV11-2 to TRBJ2-5; D perhaps matches TRBD2 (6 bases). Trimming pared 3 bases from V and 5 bases from J, leaving 13 bases between. This CDR3 contains 14 residues. Per the germline V gene, CDR1 is SGHAT and CDR2 is FQNNGV. CDR3 sequence reads: CASSFTPGGETQYF. The CDR3 DNA reads TGTGCCAGCAGCTTTACCCCCGGAGGGGAGACCCAGTACTTC.

The CDR3 region is CASSLAGVTTIYF. In nucleotides, the CDR3 is TGTGCCAGCAGCTTAGCGGGAGTTACGACCATATATTTT. The V and J genes are TRBV7-9 and TRBJ1-3, with unresolved D. The germline CDR1 and CDR2 sequences are SEHNR and FQNEAQ (reference sequence). Between the trimmed V and J ends, which lost 0 bases and 10 bases, there was a span of 10 bases. The CDR3 runs to 13 residues.

The chain carries TRBV9 and TRBJ2-3, with 11 bases lining up with TRBD1. The CDR3 is 17 amino acids. The trim removed 4 bases at V and 5 bases at J, leaving 12 bases unmatched. The V gene's germline CDR1 is SGDLS and CDR2 YYNGEE. The CDR3 bases are TGTGCCAGCAGCCCTCTTAGCCGGACAGGGGGCAGAGATACGCAGTATTTT. It is translated as CASSPLSRTGGRDTQYF. The complete variable domain, with remaining parts taken from reference TRBV9 and TRBJ2-3, reads DSGVTQTPKHLITATGQRVTLRCSPRSGDLSVYWYQQSLDQGLQFLIQYYNGEERAKGNILERFSAQQFPDLHSELNLSSLELGDSALYFCASSPLSRTGGRDTQYFGPGTRLTVL.

The chain is built from TRBV2 and TRBJ2-2; 8 bases line up with TRBD2. The CDR3 is 16 residues long. CDR1 and CDR2 from the germline V gene are SNHLY and FYNNEI. The junction had 9 bases not matched to a gene; V was cut back by 7 bases and J by 2 bases. CDR3 sequence: CASKEQGLGNTGELFF. The CDR3 bases are TGTGCCAGCAAAGAACAGGGACTAGGTAACACCGGGGAGCTGTTTTTT.

The DNA of the CDR3 is TGCGCCAGCAGTCGGAAGCGTTCCCCCAGTGAGCAGTTCTTC. Residues: CASSRKRSPSEQFF. The chain carries TRBV23-1 and TRBJ2-1; D call uncertain. TRBV23-1 is an open reading frame, and its role is uncertain. This CDR3 spans 14 amino acids. Trimming removed 4 bases at V and 9 bases at J, with 16 bases between.

V and J are TRBV7-3 and TRBJ1-2; D unresolved. The V gene's germline CDR1 is SGHTA and CDR2 FQGTGA. The CDR3 sequence is 14 residues long. The V end was cut by 5 bases, the J end by 6 bases, with 16 bases between. CDR3 sequence: CASSPSGEVDGYTF. The CDR3 region has the DNA TGTGCCAGCAGCCCCAGCGGGGAGGTTGATGGCTACACCTTC.

The rearrangement uses TRBV11-2 and TRBJ2-6; possible D gene TRBD1, 5 bases. The length of the CDR3 is 16 residues. V dropped 8 bases and J dropped 0 bases, with 14 bases sitting between them. CDR1 SGHAT and CDR2 FQNNGV come from the germline V gene. CDR3 region: CASVAGIVSGANVLTF. CDR3 coding DNA: TGTGCCAGCGTGGCAGGGATCGTCTCTGGGGCCAACGTCCTGACTTTC.

This clone showed up just once. This chain uses TRBV2 with TRBJ1-2; TRBD1 is a possible D gene (6 bases). CDR1 and CDR2 (germline): SNHLY, FYNNEI. CDR3 length: 12 amino acids. Between the trimmed V and J ends, which lost 8 bases and 4 bases, there was a span of 11 bases. The CDR3 spells CASRTALYGYTF. In DNA, the CDR3 is TGTGCCAGCCGGACAGCTCTCTATGGCTACACCTTC.

About this clone itself: Other nucleotide sequences in the sample specify the same CDR3. This sequence joins TRBV12-3 or TRBV12-4 and TRBJ1-1, with D uncertain. V was cut by 1 base and J by 1 base, with 4 bases left in between. The CDR3 covers 13 residues. The CDR3 nucleotides are TGTGCCAGCAGTTTAGGTAAGAACACTGAAGCTTTCTTT. Translated: CASSLGKNTEAFF.

The J gene is TRBJ2-3, the V gene TRBV9; possibly TRBD2 for D (5 bases). In germline, CDR1 is SGDLS, CDR2 YYNGEE. The CDR3 runs 14 residues. Trimming took off 0 bases at V and 6 bases at J, with 11 bases between the two ends. This CDR3 reads CASSVAYSGDTQYF. CDR3 DNA sequence: TGTGCCAGCAGCGTAGCTTATTCGGGGGATACGCAGTATTTT.